The 2 T cell receptor beta chains in this list originate from one sample, sequenced in a study of technical replicates of blood from several donors. Measured with immunoSEQ multiplex PCR; TCRdb has only the in-frame clones, and not every one. Among about 76,000 clones, around nine tenths were seen once, and the ten largest hold just under 0.25%. The specimen was T cells isolated from PBMCs. These receptors were collected from a human donor in good health.

About this clone itself: A junction end diverges from the germline sequence, so it may reflect a read error. In DNA form, the CDR3 reads TGTGCCAGCAGGGGACCGGGGGAGCACTTC. Residues: CASRGPGEHF. The chain couples TRBV9 to TRBJ2-7; tentative D call: TRBD2 (6 bases). CDR1 is SGDLS, CDR2 YYNGEE, per germline. CDR3 size: 10 residues.

The chain has TRBV7-6 and TRBJ2-1, with D possibly being TRBD2 (5 bases). Deletions cut 6 bases from V and 0 bases from J, with 15 bases between. This CDR3 is built from 16 residues. Germline CDR1 reads SGHVS; CDR2 reads FNYEAQ. The DNA of the CDR3 is TGTGCCAGCAGTTTCGCACGGGGTGACTCCTACAATGAGCAGTTCTTC. Encoded protein: CASSFARGDSYNEQFF.